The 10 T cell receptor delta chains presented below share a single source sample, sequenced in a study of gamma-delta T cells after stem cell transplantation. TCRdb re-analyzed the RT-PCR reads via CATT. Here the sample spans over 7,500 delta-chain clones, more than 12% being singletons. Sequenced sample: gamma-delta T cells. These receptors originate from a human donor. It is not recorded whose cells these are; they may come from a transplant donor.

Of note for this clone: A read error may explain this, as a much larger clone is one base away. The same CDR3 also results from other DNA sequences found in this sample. Here the CDR3 reads CACVTFLAMRTGGYARLGAKLIF. The CDR3 nucleotides are TGCGCCTGTGTAACCTTCCTTGCTATGCGTACTGGGGGATACGCGCGGCTAGGGGCTAAACTCATCTTT. This sequence joins TRDV2 and TRDJ1; 13 bases map to TRDD3. The CDR3 consists of 23 residues. Germline CDR1 reads GEAIGNYY; CDR2 reads EKD.

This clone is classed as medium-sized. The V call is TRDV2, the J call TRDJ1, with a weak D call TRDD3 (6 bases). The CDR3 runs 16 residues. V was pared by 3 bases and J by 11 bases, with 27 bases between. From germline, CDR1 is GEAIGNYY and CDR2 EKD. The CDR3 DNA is TGTGCCTGTGACCACCGGCCCCTGGGAGATACGCGTTGGCTCATCTTT. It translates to CACDHRPLGDTRWLIF.

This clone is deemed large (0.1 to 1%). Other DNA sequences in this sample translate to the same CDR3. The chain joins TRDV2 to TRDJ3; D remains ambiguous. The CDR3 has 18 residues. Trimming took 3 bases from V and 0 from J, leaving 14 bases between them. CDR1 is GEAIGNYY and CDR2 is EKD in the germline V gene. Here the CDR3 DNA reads TGTGCCTGTGACGCAGGCTGGTTGAGCTCCTGGGACACCCGACAGATGTTTTTC. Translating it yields CACDAGWLSSWDTRQMFF.

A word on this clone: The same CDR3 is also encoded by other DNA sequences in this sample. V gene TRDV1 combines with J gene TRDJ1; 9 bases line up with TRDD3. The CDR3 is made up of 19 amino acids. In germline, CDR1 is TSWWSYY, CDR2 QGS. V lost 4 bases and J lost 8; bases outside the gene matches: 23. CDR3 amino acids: CALGVPSPITGGPRRKLIF. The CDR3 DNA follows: TGTGCTCTTGGGGTACCATCTCCCATTACTGGGGGACCCCGTCGGAAACTCATCTTT.

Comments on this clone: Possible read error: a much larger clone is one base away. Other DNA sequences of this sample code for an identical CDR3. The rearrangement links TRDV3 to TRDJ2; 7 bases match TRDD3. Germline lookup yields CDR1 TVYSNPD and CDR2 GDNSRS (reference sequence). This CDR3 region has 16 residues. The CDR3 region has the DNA TGTGCCTCCCGAGCTCAGGGGATATCTAGGACAGCGCAACTCTTCTTT. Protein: CASRAQGISRTAQLFF.

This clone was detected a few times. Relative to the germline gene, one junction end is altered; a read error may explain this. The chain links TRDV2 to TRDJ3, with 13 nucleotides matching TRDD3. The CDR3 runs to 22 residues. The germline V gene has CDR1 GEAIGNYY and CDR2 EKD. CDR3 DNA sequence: TGTGCCTGTGACACCGGACTGGGGGATACGCCCTTCAGCTCCCGGGACACCCGACAGATGTTTTTC. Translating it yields CACDTGLGDTPFSSRDTRQMFF.

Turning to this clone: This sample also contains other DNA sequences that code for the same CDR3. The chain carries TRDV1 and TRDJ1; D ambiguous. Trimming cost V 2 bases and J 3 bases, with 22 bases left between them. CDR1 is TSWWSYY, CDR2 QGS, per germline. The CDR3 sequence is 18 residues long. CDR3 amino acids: CALGEKRSLGPRSDKLIF. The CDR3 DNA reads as TGTGCTCTTGGGGAAAAACGGAGTTTGGGACCGCGGTCCGATAAACTCATCTTT.

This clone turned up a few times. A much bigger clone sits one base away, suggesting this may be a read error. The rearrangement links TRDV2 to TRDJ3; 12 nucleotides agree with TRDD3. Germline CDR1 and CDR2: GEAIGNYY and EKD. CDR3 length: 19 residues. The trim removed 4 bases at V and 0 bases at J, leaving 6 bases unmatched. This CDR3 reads CACETGGYRSSWDTRQMFF. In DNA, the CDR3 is TGTGCCTGTGAAACTGGGGGATACAGGAGCTCCTGGGACACCCGACAGATGTTTTTC.

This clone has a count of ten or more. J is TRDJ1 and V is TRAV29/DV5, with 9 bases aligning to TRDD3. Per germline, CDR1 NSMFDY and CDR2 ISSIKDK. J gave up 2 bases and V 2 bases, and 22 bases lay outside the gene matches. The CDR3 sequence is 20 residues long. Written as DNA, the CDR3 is TGTGCAGCAAGGGTGGTTCCTACTTACTGGGGGACGCTGGGGACCGATAAACTCATCTTT. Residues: CAARVVPTYWGTLGTDKLIF.

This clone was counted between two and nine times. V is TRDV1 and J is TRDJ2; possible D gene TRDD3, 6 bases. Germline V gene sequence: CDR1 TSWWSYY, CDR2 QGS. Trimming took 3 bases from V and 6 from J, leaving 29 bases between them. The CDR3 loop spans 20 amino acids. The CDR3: CALGDRVQGTGTETAAQLFF. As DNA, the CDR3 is TGTGCTCTTGGGGACCGGGTTCAGGGAACTGGGACAGAGACGGCAGCACAACTCTTCTTT.